The T cell receptor beta chain under discussion was sequenced for a study of blood T cells in healthy people across ages. This clonotype has ten or more counts. Staff drew ten milliliters of peripheral blood from each donor. Then a second PCR, running roughly 6 to 11 cycles, was carried out with a sample-barcoded 5' primer and a J-beta primer mix. TCRdb re-analysed the 5' RACE reads in MiXCR, keeping a single row per CDR3 protein. The sample holds more than 750,000 distinct CDR3 sequences; around 29% are singletons and the top ten take roughly 10%. Separately, the same data were catalogued under a study of T cells of mothers and their children.

Sample: blood. The receptor comes from a woman in her 40s in good health.

CDR3 loop: CASSTGPPDYGYTF. Written as DNA, the CDR3 is TGTGCCAGCAGCACGGGTCCTCCTGACTATGGCTACACCTTC. The rearrangement joins TRBV5-5 to TRBJ1-2, with D uncertain. Germline lookup yields CDR1 SGHKS and CDR2 YYEKEE (reference sequence). The CDR3 loop spans 14 amino acids. The germline V and J ends were trimmed by 4 bases and 3 bases, with 13 bases remaining between them. Full variable domain (outside the CDR3, taken from reference TRBV5-5 and TRBJ1-2): DAGVTQSPTHLIKTRGQQVTLRCSPISGHKSVSWYQQVLGQGPQFIFQYYEKEERGRGNFPDRFSARQFPNYSSELNVNALLLGDSALYLCASSTGPPDYGYTFGSGTRLTVV.